This T cell receptor beta chain came from a study of T cell clones after liver transplantation. CDR1 and CDR2 from the germline V gene are LGHNA and YNFKEQ. The CDR3 contains 18 residues. J was trimmed by 0 bases and V by 4 bases; bases with no gene match: 13. This clone was observed a single time. The assay was immunoSEQ multiplex PCR, and TCRdb's table has in-frame clones only and misses some. The table lists about 45,000 clones, about 82% of them singletons, with roughly 2.5% in the top ten. Sequenced here: CD4+ T cells from blood, sampled 24 months after liver transplant. The V call is TRBV4-2, the J call TRBJ2-3; the match to TRBD2 covers 7 bases. The sequence was collected from a human patient who received a liver transplant. Some T cells may be supplied by the graft donor. The CDR3: CASSLYLAGESSTDTQYF. CDR3 nucleotide sequence: TGTGCCAGCAGCCTCTATCTGGCGGGGGAGTCTAGCACAGATACGCAGTATTTT.